Listed below are T cell receptor beta chains from one sample, sequenced in a study of breast tumors, draining lymph nodes, adjacent tissues. MiXCR, applied by TCRdb to the multiplex PCR reads, yields one record per CDR3 protein. The table has fewer than 200,000 distinct CDR3 sequences, roughly 30% seen once. Input material: axillary lymph node tissue. All receptors come from a female donor with breast cancer. Some clones in this sample may be carry-over from other donors' samples. Both conserved end residues are part of each CDR3. D genes are given only for firm matches. Clone size appears in some rows only: once, few, many, or a class for an expanded clone.

>TRBD1|15|TRBV19|once|TRBJ1-6
CASSRAGGGNSPLHF
TGTGCCAGTAGTAGGGCAGGGGGCGGTAATTCACCCCTCCACTTT
>-|13|TRBV30|few|TRBJ2-1
CAWSPGLLNEQFF
TGTGCCTGGAGTCCGGGACTTTTGAATGAGCAGTTCTTC
>-|14|TRBV19|many|TRBJ1-3
CASSIPGAVNTIYF
TGTGCCAGTAGTATCCCAGGGGCCGTGAACACCATATATTTT
>-|18|TRBV14|-|TRBJ1-2
CASSPGLRRRPGAYGYTF
TGTGCCAGCAGCCCTGGACTCAGGCGACGGCCGGGGGCCTATGGCTACACCTTC
>TRBD1|15|TRBV6-5|few|TRBJ1-1
CASSYEGGGGEVAFF
TGTGCCAGCAGTTACGAAGGGGGAGGGGGCGAGGTGGCTTTCTTT
>-|19|TRBV5-4|many|TRBJ2-3
CASSLITGAVKEVTDTQYF
TGTGCCAGCAGCTTGATCACGGGTGCAGTCAAAGAGGTCACAGATACGCAGTATTTT
>-|15|TRBV19|many|TRBJ2-6
CASSISGAGANVLTF
TGTGCCAGTAGTATCTCAGGGGCTGGGGCCAACGTCCTGACTTTC
>-|15|TRBV12-3/TRBV12-4|many|TRBJ2-7
CASSLGPSKDYEQYF
TGTGCCAGCAGTTTGGGCCCGTCCAAGGACTACGAGCAGTACTTC
>-|12|TRBV9|many|TRBJ1-2
CATDGPRGGYTF
TGTGCCACCGACGGGCCTCGCGGTGGCTACACCTTC
>-|14|TRBV7-8|many|TRBJ1-4
CASRTGGGNEKLFF
TGTGCCAGCAGGACCGGGGGCGGAAATGAAAAACTGTTTTTT
>-|18|TRBV18|few|TRBJ2-3
CASSPQGPNFGNTDTQYF
TGTGCCAGCTCACCACAAGGACCAAACTTCGGGAACACAGATACGCAGTATTTT
>TRBD1|16|TRBV9|once|TRBJ1-6
CASSVLEQGLNSPLHF
TGTGCCAGCAGCGTCCTCGAACAGGGGCTTAATTCACCCCTCCACTTT
>-|13|TRBV6-6|many|TRBJ2-1
CASSYEGYNEQFF
TGTGCCAGCAGTTATGAAGGATACAATGAGCAGTTCTTC
>-|17|TRBV12-5|many|TRBJ2-3
CASELGTGVRPTDTQYF
TGTGCTAGTGAACTTGGGACGGGAGTGCGGCCCACAGATACGCAGTATTTT
>TRBD2|18|TRBV20-1|-|TRBJ2-3
CSAVGGRLKGDSTDTQYF
TGCAGTGCCGTAGGCGGGAGGTTGAAAGGGGATAGCACAGATACGCAGTATTTT
>-|16|TRBV19|many|TRBJ1-5
CASSIRTGRTHQPQHF
TGTGCCAGTAGTATTCGTACAGGGAGGACCCATCAGCCCCAGCATTTT
>-|13|TRBV20-1|many|TRBJ2-7
CSAKRGQSYEQYF
TGCAGTGCAAAACGGGGGCAATCCTACGAGCAGTACTTC
>TRBD2|16|TRBV7-2|-|TRBJ2-4
CASSLATSGGQNIQYF
TGTGCCAGCAGCTTAGCGACTAGCGGGGGTCAAAACATTCAGTACTTC
>-|14|TRBV29-1|-|TRBJ1-1
CSVEVDSLNTEAFF
TGCAGCGTTGAGGTGGACAGTTTGAACACTGAAGCTTTCTTT
>-|14|TRBV19|many|TRBJ2-2
CASSAGASAGELFF
TGTGCCAGTAGTGCAGGGGCTTCTGCCGGGGAGCTGTTTTTT
>-|14|TRBV7-2|many|TRBJ2-1
CASSPRTEWRGQFF
TGTGCCAGCAGCCCCCGAACGGAGTGGAGGGGGCAGTTCTTC
>TRBD1|16|TRBV7-2|-|TRBJ1-5
CASSLRTGESNQPQHF
TGTGCCAGCAGCTTGCGGACAGGGGAGAGCAATCAGCCCCAGCATTTT
>TRBD1|14|TRBV11-3|-|TRBJ2-5
CASSKQTGAETQYF
TGTGCCAGCAGCAAACAGACAGGGGCCGAGACCCAGTACTTC
>-|16|TRBV6-6|-|TRBJ2-7
CASSHSRRDIDYEQYF
TGTGCCAGCAGTCACTCGCGGCGGGACATAGACTACGAGCAGTACTTC
>TRBD1|15|TRBV12-3/TRBV12-4|many|TRBJ2-2
CASSTGQINTGELFF
TGTGCCAGCAGTACGGGACAGATAAACACCGGGGAGCTGTTTTTT
>-|14|TRBV5-4|-|TRBJ1-1
CASTSPGGNTEAFF
TGTGCCAGCACGTCCCCTGGTGGGAACACTGAAGCTTTCTTT